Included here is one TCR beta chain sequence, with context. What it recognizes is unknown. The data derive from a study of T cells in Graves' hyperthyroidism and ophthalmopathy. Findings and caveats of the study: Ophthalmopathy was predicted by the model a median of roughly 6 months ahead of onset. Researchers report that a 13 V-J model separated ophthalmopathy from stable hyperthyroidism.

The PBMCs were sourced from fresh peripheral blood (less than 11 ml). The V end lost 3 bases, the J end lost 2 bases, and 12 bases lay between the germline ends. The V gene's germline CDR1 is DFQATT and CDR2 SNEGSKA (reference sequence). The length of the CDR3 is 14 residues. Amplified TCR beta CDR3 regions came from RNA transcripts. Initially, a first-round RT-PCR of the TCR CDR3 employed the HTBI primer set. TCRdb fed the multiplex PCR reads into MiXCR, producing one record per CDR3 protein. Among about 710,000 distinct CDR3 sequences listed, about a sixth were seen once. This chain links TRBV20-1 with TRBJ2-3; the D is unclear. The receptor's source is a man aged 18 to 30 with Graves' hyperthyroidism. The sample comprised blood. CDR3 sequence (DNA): TGCAGTGCTAGGCCGGAACGCCACACAGATACGCAGTATTTT. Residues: CSARPERHTDTQYF.